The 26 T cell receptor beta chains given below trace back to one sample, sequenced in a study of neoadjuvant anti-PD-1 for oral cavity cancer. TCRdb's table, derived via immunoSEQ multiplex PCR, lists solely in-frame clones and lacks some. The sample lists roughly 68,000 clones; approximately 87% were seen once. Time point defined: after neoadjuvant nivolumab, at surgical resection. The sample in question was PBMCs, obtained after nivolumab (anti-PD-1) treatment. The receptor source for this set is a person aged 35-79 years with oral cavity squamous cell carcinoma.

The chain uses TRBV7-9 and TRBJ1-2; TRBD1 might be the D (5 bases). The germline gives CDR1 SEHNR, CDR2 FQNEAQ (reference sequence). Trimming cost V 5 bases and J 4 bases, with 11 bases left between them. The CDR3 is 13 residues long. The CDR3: CASSRDGAYGYTF. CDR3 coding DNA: TGTGCCAGCAGCCGGGACGGGGCCTATGGCTACACCTTC.

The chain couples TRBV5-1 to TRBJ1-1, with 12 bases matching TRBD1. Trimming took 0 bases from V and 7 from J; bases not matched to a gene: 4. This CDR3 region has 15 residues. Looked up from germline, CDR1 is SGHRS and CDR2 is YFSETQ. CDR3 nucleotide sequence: TGCGCCAGCAGCTTGGGGGACAGGGGGCTTATTGAAGCTTTCTTT. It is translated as CASSLGDRGLIEAFF.

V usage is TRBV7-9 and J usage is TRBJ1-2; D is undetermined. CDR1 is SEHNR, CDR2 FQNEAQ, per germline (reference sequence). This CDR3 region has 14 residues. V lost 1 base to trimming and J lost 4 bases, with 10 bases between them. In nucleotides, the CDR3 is TGTGCCAGCAGCTTAGGAGGGTTTTTCTATGGCTACACCTTC. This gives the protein CASSLGGFFYGYTF.

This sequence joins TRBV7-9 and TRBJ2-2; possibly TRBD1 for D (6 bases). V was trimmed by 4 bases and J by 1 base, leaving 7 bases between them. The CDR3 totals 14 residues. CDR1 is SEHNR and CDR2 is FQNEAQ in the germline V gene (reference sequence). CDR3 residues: CASSWTENTGELFF. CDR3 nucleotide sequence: TGTGCCAGCAGCTGGACAGAGAACACCGGGGAGCTGTTTTTT.

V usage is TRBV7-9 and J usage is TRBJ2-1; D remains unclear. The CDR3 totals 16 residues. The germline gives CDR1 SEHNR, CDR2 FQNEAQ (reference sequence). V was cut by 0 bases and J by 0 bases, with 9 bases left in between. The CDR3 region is CASSLAVASSYNEQFF. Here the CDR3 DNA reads TGTGCCAGCAGCTTAGCGGTGGCATCCTCCTACAATGAGCAGTTCTTC.

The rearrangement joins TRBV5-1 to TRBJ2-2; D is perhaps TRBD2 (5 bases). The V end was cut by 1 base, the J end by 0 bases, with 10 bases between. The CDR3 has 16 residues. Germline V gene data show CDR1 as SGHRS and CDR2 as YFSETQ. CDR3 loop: CASSLFGSANTGELFF. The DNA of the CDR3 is TGCGCCAGCAGCTTGTTTGGGAGTGCGAACACCGGGGAGCTGTTTTTT.

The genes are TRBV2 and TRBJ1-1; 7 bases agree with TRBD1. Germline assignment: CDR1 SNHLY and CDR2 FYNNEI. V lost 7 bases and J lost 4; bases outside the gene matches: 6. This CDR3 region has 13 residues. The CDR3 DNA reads TGTGCCAGCAACCCAGAGGGGGCCACTGAAGCTTTCTTT. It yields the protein CASNPEGATEAFF.

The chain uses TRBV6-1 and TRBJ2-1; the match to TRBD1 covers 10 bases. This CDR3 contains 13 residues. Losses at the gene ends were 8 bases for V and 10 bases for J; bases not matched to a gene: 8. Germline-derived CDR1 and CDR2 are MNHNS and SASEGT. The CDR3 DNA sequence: TGTGCCAGCGGGGGGGACAGGGGTAGAGAGCAGTTCTTC. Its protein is CASGGDRGREQFF.

The CDR3 DNA sequence: TGTGCCAGCAGCCGCAGGGTGGGCACTGAAGCTTTCTTT. Protein product: CASSRRVGTEAFF. This chain links TRBV9 with TRBJ1-1, with D maybe TRBD1 (5 bases). The V end was cut by 4 bases, the J end by 4 bases, with 11 bases between. There are 13 residues in the CDR3. Germline CDR1 reads SGDLS; CDR2 reads YYNGEE. Looking up the rest from reference TRBV9 and TRBJ1-1 gives the full variable domain: DSGVTQTPKHLITATGQRVTLRCSPRSGDLSVYWYQQSLDQGLQFLIQYYNGEERAKGNILERFSAQQFPDLHSELNLSSLELGDSALYFCASSRRVGTEAFFGQGTRLTVV.

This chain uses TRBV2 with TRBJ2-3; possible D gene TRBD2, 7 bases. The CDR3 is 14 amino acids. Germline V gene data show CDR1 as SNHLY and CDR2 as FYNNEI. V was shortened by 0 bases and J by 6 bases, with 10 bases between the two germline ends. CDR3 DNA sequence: TGTGCCAGCAGTGAAGCGTGGGGGGGCGATACGCAGTATTTT. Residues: CASSEAWGGDTQYF.

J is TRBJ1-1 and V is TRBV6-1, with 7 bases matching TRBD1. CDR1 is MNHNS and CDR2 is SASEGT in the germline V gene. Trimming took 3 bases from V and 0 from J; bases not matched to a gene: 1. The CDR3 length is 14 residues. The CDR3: CASSETGLNTEAFF. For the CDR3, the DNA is TGTGCCAGCAGTGAGACAGGGCTGAACACTGAAGCTTTCTTT.

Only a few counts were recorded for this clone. The DNA of the CDR3 is TGTGCCAGCAGCTTGGGAATGAACACTGAAGCTTTCTTT. This gives the protein CASSLGMNTEAFF. J is TRBJ1-1 and V is TRBV7-3; D is ambiguous. Trimming took off 3 bases at V and 0 bases at J, with 5 bases between the two ends. CDR1 SGHTA and CDR2 FQGTGA come from the germline V gene. The CDR3 is made up of 13 amino acids.

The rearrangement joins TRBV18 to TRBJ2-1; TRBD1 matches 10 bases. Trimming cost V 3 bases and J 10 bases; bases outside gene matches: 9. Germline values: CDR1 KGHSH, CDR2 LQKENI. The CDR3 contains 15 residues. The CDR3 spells CASSPWTGGVGEQFF. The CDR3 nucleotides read TGTGCCAGCTCACCTTGGACAGGGGGGGTCGGGGAGCAGTTCTTC.

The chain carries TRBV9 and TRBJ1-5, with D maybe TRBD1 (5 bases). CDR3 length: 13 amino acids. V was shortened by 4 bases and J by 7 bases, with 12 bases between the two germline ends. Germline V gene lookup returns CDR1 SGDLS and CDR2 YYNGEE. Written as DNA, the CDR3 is TGTGCCAGCAGCCCCCCGGGACTCCAGCCCCAGCATTTT. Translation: CASSPPGLQPQHF.

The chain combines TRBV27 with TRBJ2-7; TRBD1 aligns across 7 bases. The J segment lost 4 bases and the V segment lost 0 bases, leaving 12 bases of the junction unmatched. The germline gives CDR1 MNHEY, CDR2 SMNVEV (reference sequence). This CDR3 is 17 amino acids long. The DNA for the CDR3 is TGTGCCAGCAGTTTATCCCGTCCCAGACAGGGTGGGTACGAGCAGTACTTC. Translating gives CASSLSRPRQGGYEQYF.

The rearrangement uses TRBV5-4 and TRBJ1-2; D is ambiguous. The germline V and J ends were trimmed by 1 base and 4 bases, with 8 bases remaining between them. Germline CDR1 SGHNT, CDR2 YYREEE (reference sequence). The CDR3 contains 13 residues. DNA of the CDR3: TGTGCCAGCAGCTTGCCCGCAGCCTATGGCTACACCTTC. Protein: CASSLPAAYGYTF.

The CDR3 DNA is TGTGCCAGCAGTGAACAGGGGGCGGCTGAAGCTTTCTTT. Translated: CASSEQGAAEAFF. This chain connects TRBV6-1 to TRBJ1-1; TRBD1 matches 8 bases. This CDR3 is built from 13 residues. CDR1 is MNHNS and CDR2 is SASEGT in the germline V gene. After removal of 2 bases from V and 6 bases from J, the junction contained 2 bases not matched to a gene.

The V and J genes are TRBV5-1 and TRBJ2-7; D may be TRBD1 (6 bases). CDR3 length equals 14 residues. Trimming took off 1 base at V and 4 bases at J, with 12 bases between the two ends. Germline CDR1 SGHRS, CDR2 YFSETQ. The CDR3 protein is CASSLMDSGYEQYF. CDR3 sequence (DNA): TGCGCCAGCAGCTTGATGGACAGTGGTTACGAGCAGTACTTC.

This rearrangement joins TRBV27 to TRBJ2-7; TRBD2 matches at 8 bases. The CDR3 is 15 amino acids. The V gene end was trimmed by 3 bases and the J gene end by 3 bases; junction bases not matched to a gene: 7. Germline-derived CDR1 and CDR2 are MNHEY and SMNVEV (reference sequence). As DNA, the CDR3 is TGTGCCAGCAGTTTCATGAGCGGGAGTAGCTACGAGCAGTACTTC. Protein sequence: CASSFMSGSSYEQYF.

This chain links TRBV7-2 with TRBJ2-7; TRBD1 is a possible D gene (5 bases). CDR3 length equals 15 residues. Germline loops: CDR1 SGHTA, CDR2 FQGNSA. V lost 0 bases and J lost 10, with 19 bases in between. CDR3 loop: CASSLAGSVLGEQYF. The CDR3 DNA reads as TGTGCCAGCAGCTTAGCGGGGTCAGTTTTAGGGGAACAGTACTTC.

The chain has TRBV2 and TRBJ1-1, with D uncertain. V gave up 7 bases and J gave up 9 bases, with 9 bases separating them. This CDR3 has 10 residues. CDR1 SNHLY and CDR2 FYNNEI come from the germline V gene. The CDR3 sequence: CASTSRQAFF. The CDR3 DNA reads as TGTGCCAGCACGTCCAGGCAAGCTTTCTTT.

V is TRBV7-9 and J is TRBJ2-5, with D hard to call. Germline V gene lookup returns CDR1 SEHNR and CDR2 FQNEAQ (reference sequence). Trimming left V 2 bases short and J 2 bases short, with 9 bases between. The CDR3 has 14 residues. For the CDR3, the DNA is TGTGCCAGCAGCTTAAACTGGGCGCAAGAGACCCAGTACTTC. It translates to CASSLNWAQETQYF.

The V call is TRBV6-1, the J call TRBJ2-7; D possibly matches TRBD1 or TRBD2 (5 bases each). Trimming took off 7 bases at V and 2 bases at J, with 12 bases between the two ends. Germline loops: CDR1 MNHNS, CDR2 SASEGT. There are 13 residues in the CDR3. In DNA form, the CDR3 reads TGTGCCAGCATCCGGGACGGCACCTACGAGCAGTACTTC. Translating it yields CASIRDGTYEQYF.

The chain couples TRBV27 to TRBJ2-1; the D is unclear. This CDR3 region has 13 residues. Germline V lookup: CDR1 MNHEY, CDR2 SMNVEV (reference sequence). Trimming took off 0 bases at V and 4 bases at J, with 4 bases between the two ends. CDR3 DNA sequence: TGTGCCAGCAGTTTATCGGATTACAATGAGCAGTTCTTC. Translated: CASSLSDYNEQFF.

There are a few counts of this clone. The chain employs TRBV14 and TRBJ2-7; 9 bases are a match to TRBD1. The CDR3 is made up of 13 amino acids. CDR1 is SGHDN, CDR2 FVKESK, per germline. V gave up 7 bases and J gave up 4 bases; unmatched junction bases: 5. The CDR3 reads CASTGTGRYEQYF. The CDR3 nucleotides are TGTGCCAGCACCGGGACAGGGAGATACGAGCAGTACTTC.

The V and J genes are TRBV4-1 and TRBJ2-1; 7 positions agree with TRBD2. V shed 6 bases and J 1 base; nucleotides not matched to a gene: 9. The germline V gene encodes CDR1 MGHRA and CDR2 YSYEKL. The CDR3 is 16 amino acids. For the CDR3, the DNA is TGCGCCAGCAGGGGTCTGCGGGAGTTTTCCTACAATGAGCAGTTCTTC. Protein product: CASRGLREFSYNEQFF.